The entry below gives a single TCR beta chain sequence along with its context. TCRdb passed the reads through MiXCR, listing each CDR3 protein once. Found here are 90,000 to 100,000 distinct CDR3 sequences, roughly 28% of them singletons; the top ten hold roughly 2.4%. The entry originates in a study of type 1 regulatory T cells. Study context: T-allo10 is a Tr1-enriched, alloantigen-specific CD4 T cell product made in vitro.

There are 16 residues in the CDR3. Germline lookup yields CDR1 SGHRS and CDR2 YFSETQ. Trimming took 1 base from V and 4 from J; bases not matched to a gene: 8. This sequence originates from a human donor in good health. The sample taken for sequencing was CD4+ T cells, either the whole sample or a sorted fraction (not recorded which). The J gene is TRBJ2-5, the V gene TRBV5-1, with TRBD1 identical over 9 bases. CDR3 in DNA: TGCGCCAGCAGCTTGTTCACAGGGGGCATAGTAGAGACCCAGTACTTC. Its protein product is CASSLFTGGIVETQYF.